This T cell receptor beta chain was identified during a study of cytomegalovirus exposure and HLA in healthy donors. Study-level results: Later, an analysis found that common viral pathogens appeared to be linked with several of the most significant clusters. In a later analysis, HLA-C alleles had the fewest associated TCRs, DRB1 alleles the most.

As for this clone: What it recognizes is unknown.

The study ran its PCR with 60 Vbeta and 13 Jbeta primers. Sequenced by immunoSEQ multiplex PCR; TCRdb stores in-frame clones only, minus some. Found here are around 150,000 clones, roughly 73% of them singletons; the top ten hold approximately 10%. Germline assignment: CDR1 SGDLS and CDR2 YYNGEE. After removal of 4 bases from V and 5 bases from J, the junction contained 3 bases not matched to a gene. The CDR3 is 14 amino acids. The sample was PBMCs. The chain combines TRBV9 with TRBJ2-7; 13 bases agree with TRBD2. This clonotype was obtained from a man aged 18 to 30 in good health and CMV-seropositive. CDR3 nucleotide sequence: TGTGCCAGCAGCCCCGGGACTAGCGGGGACGAGCAGTACTTC. It codes for CASSPGTSGDEQYF.